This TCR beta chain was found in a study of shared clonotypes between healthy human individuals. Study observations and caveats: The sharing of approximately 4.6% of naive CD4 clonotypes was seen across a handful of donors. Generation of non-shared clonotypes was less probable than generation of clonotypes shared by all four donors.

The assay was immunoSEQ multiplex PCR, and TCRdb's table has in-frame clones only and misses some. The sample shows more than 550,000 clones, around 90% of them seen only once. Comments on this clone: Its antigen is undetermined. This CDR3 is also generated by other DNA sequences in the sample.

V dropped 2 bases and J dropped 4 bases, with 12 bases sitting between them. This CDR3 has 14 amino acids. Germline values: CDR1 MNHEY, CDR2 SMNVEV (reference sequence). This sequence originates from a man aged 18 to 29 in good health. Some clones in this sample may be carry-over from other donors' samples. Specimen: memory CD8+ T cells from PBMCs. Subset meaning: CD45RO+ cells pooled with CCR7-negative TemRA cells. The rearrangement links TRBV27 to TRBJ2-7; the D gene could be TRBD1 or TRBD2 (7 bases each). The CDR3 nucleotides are TGTGCCAGCAGTTTACGACAGGGACTATACGAGCAGTACTTC. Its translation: CASSLRQGLYEQYF.